This passage covers 10 T cell receptor beta chains from one sample sequenced in a study of T cells in severe cutaneous drug reactions. The patients sequenced had a carbamazepine-induced Stevens-Johnson syndrome or toxic epidermal necrolysis reaction. Libraries were made by iRepertoire multiplex PCR with TCR subtype-specific primers for bulk and single-cell sequencing. TCRdb reprocessed the multiplex PCR reads, with one entry per CDR3 protein and no DNA. The sample is made up of tens of thousands of distinct CDR3 sequences, and the top ten hold just under 7.5% of it. The sequenced material came from PBMCs. These receptor sequences come from a human donor with toxic epidermal necrolysis, a severe cutaneous drug reaction.

V is TRBV5-1 and J is TRBJ1-1; the D call of TRBD1 rests on TCRdb alone, since no DNA is present to check it. This CDR3 has 19 amino acids. Germline CDR1 is SGHRS and CDR2 is YFSETQ. CDR3: CASSLFPGTGKNMNTEAFF.

The chain is built from TRBV11-2 and TRBJ2-1; checking the TCRdb D call of TRBD1 is not possible without DNA. This CDR3 has 14 amino acids. Germline-derived CDR1 and CDR2 are SGHAT and FQNNGV. CDR3 loop: CASSLDRVAGEQFF.

The J gene is TRBJ1-1, the V gene TRBV5-6; TCRdb lists TRBD1, though no DNA is available to test this call. CDR1 is SGHDT, CDR2 YYEEEE, per germline. CDR3 size: 14 residues. The CDR3 reads CASWHRDIYTEAFF. Using reference TRBV5-6 and TRBJ1-1 for the parts outside the CDR3, the full variable domain is DAGVTQSPTHLIKTRGQQVTLRCSPKSGHDTVSWYQQALGQGPQFIFQYYEEEERQRGNFPDRFSGHQFPNYSSELNVNALLLGDSALYLCASWHRDIYTEAFFGQGTRLTVV.

The CDR3 spells CASSQDLGDTQYF. This sequence joins TRBV4-1 and TRBJ2-3. CDR3 length: 13 residues. Germline V CDR1 and CDR2: MGHRA, YSYEKL.

The chain employs TRBV4-1 and TRBJ2-3. The germline gives CDR1 MGHRA, CDR2 YSYEKL. The CDR3 consists of 13 residues. The CDR3 loop is CASSQVRRDTQYF.

The chain joins TRBV9 to TRBJ2-1; TCRdb proposes TRBD2, but this gene call is untestable without DNA. Germline CDR1 is SGDLS and CDR2 is YYNGEE. The CDR3 spans 17 residues. Here the CDR3 reads CASSDSRGGPGYNEQFF.

The chain employs TRBV29-1 and TRBJ1-2; without DNA, the TCRdb call of TRBD1 cannot be checked. Germline CDR1 and CDR2: SQVTM and ANQGSEA. This CDR3 region has 16 residues. The CDR3 here is CSVLDPGGKSFAGYTF.

CDR3 sequence reads: CASSLFSGTEQFF. The chain couples TRBV27 to TRBJ2-1; TCRdb gives TRBD1 as the D gene, but with no DNA this cannot be confirmed. CDR1 is MNHEY, CDR2 SMNVEV, per germline (reference sequence). The length of the CDR3 is 13 residues.

The chain recombines TRBV4-1 with TRBJ1-1. CDR3 length equals 15 residues. The germline V gene encodes CDR1 MGHRA and CDR2 YSYEKL. The CDR3 reads CASSQEENRNTEAFF.

The chain combines TRBV30 with TRBJ1-1. The CDR3 contains 12 residues. The germline V gene has CDR1 GTSNPN and CDR2 SVGIG (reference sequence). The CDR3 sequence: CAWSPANTEAFF.